Below, one T cell receptor beta chain is given with its context. The antigen is unknown. The sample belongs to a study of T-cell memory formation after mild COVID-19. Germline assignment: CDR1 DFQATT and CDR2 SNEGSKA (reference sequence). V lost 4 bases and J 6 bases, leaving 7 bases between the germline ends. CDR3 length: 11 amino acids. Study outcomes and limitations: CD4+ contracting clones were mainly CM and EM; CD8+ ones, EMRA. Contracting clones from day 15 to 85 showed balanced CD4/CD8; later expanders favored CD4+.

It was 5'RACE with constant-segment primers that produced the TCR alpha and TCR beta cDNA libraries, which carried sample barcodes and UMIs. One entry per CDR3 protein results from TCRdb running MiXCR on the 5' RACE reads. The sample includes fewer than 450,000 distinct CDR3 sequences, roughly 24% of them seen just once. The sequenced sample was PBMCs or a T cell subset sorted from them (not recorded which). The V gene is TRBV20-1, the J gene TRBJ2-1; weak D call: TRBD1 (6 bases). The TCR was taken from an adult woman who had mild COVID-19 (a few samples of this study predate the infection). Cell type and time point are not known. The CDR3 DNA is TGCAGTGCTAAAGGGGGCAATGAGCAGTTCTTC. It translates to CSAKGGNEQFF.